This TCR beta chain was captured by sequencing in a study of metastatic and nonmetastatic thyroid tumors (dated by TCRdb to 2020 to 2021). For the wider study: Repertoires were compared across peripheral blood and tumor or nodule tissue samples from malignant and benign thyroid patients. General study outcomes and caveats: In both blood and tumor samples, TCR beta diversity was reported to be significantly higher in malignant tumors than in benign nodules.

No treatment had been received by any patient before thyroid surgery. Using T-cell receptor beta sequencing, the researchers looked back retrospectively at clinical samples from patients, gathered between the early 2010s and the late 2010s. This clone showed up many times. Its antigen is still unknown. Base qualities are not recorded, but no much larger clone differs from it by a single base. The library came from PCR. TCRdb shows the sequencer as Illumina HiSeq 4000. High-throughput sequencing was used to profile the CDR3 region of the TCR beta-chain in every patient. The original pipeline was this. A classifier to discriminate distant-metastatic papillary thyroid cancer patients was built from CDR3 differences across clinicopathological groups. To measure repertoire diversity the researchers used the Shannon index, while the Morisita-Horn index served to gauge how similar the tumor and blood repertoires were. TCRdb itself trimmed the public reads at Q25 with fastp, ran MiXCR and retained productive beta chains. The V and J calls, along with clone size, are taken from TCRdb and not from the paper's own processing. Across this sample there are tens of thousands of clones, with under 15% seen only once. 4.9% of the sample comes from the top ten.

This sequence was found in a female donor with papillary thyroid cancer or a benign thyroid nodule (not recorded which). Some clones in this sample may be carry-over from other donors' samples. The source material was blood.

The DNA is TGTGCCAGCAGTCCACCCGGACGGAGCTATGGCTACACCTTC. Its product reads: CASSPPGRSYGYTF. Recombination linked TRBV28 to TRBJ1-2; the D gene is not confidently resolved. The trim is 5 bases for V and 4 bases for J, with a gap of 14 bases between the germline ends. Looking up the germline V gene yields CDR1 MDHEN and CDR2 SYDVKM. The CDR3 starts with the cysteine, ends with the phenylalanine, and has 14 residues. Only the CDR3 DNA is retained, 42 bases long and in frame from the first base.